The clone carrying this TCR beta chain has a count of ten or more. What it binds is unknown. These data belong to a study of CD8 T cells in ankylosing spondylitis. Study-level points and caveats: The clones that were linked to disease were reported to be significantly enriched in matched synovial fluid samples from ankylosing spondylitis patients.

This CDR3 region has 14 residues. The V and J ends lost 3 bases and 0 bases respectively, with 9 bases between them. Germline CDR1 reads SQVTM; CDR2 reads ANQGSEA. Each CDR3 protein gets one entry after TCRdb re-called the 5' RACE reads with MiXCR. The data show some 15,000 distinct CDR3 sequences, with approximately 7.6% seen just once and less than 40% held by the top ten. The TCR was taken from a male donor with ankylosing spondylitis or in good health (not recorded which). The sample taken for sequencing was blood. J is TRBJ2-1 and V is TRBV29-1; D not certain. DNA of the CDR3: TGCAGCGTTGATAGGACCAGCTCCTACAATGAGCAGTTCTTC. Amino acids: CSVDRTSSYNEQFF.